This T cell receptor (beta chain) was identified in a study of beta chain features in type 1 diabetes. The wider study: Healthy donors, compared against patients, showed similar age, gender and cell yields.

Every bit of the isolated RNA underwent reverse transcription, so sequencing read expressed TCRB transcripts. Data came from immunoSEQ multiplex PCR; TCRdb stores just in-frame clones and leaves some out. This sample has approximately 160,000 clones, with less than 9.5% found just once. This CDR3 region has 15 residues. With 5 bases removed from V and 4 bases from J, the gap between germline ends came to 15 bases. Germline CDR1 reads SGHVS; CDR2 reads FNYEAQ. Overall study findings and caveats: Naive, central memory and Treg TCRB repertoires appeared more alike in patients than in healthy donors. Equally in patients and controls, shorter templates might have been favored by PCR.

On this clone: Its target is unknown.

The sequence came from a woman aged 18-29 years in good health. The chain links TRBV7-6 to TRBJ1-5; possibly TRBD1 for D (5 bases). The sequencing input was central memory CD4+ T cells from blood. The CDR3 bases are TGTGCCAGCAGCCTCGTTTCGGGACTTAATCAGCCCCAGCATTTT. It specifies CASSLVSGLNQPQHF. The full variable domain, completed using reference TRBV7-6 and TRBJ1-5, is GAGVSQSPRYKVTKRGQDVALRCDPISGHVSLYWYRQALGQGPEFLTYFNYEAQQDKSGLPNDRFSAERPEGSISTLTIQRTEQRDSAMYRCASSLVSGLNQPQHFGDGTRLSIL.